This is a list of T cell receptor beta chains from one sample in a study of blood T cell repertoires in COVID-19. The data were produced by immunoSEQ multiplex PCR, yet TCRdb's version contains in-frame clones alone and is incomplete. Found here are some 80,000 clones, roughly 85% of them singletons; the top ten hold 9.6%. The specimen was peripheral blood. The receptors stem from a man aged 50 or older with COVID-19, enrolled during active disease. The CDR3 runs from the conserved cysteine through the conserved F or W. The D gene is left open where the match is weak.

V,D,J,CDR3
TRBV10-3,.,TRBJ2-7,CAISIDKAEQYF
TRBV9,TRBD2,TRBJ2-2,CASSAPGTSGRAFGELFF
TRBV7-9,TRBD1,TRBJ1-4,CASSSLGTGDEKLFF
TRBV5-1,.,TRBJ2-1,CASSLTGISYNEQFF
TRBV7-9,TRBD2,TRBJ2-1,CASSHHPGTRNNEQFF
TRBV6-1,.,TRBJ1-2,CASSESQGYGYTF
TRBV24-1,.,TRBJ2-7,CATSQGHEQYF
TRBV19,.,TRBJ1-2,CASSNPNRAANYGYTF
TRBV2,.,TRBJ2-7,CASSVQGWNEQYF
TRBV27,TRBD2,TRBJ2-7,CASSWGRGGRAYEQYF
TRBV6-2/TRBV6-3,TRBD2,TRBJ2-1,CASSGNLLAGYNEQFF
TRBV7-6,.,TRBJ2-1,CASSSGTYNEQFF
TRBV19,.,TRBJ1-2,CASTTLRGLHGYTF
TRBV7-2,.,TRBJ1-1,CASSLKANTEAFF
TRBV19,TRBD1,TRBJ2-7,CASSMTGGVNEQYF
TRBV19,TRBD1,TRBJ1-5,CASSKYMRPGQISYSNQPQHF
TRBV11-2,TRBD2,TRBJ2-2,CASSLFGAGGTGELFF
TRBV15,.,TRBJ1-4,CATSRDGQFGEKLFF
TRBV6-1,TRBD2,TRBJ2-5,CASSEAVAGSQETQYF
TRBV28,TRBD2,TRBJ2-1,CASRIAGESYNEQFF
TRBV6-5,.,TRBJ1-2,CASSYPGSYGYTF
TRBV9,TRBD2,TRBJ2-1,CASSARGGRQGDEQFF
TRBV9,TRBD1,TRBJ1-3,CASSVTGDSGNTIYF
TRBV27,.,TRBJ2-7,CASSTTGYEQYF
TRBV7-2,TRBD1,TRBJ1-5,CASRFNQGGNQPQHF
TRBV10-3,.,TRBJ2-7,CAISGPGQSYEQYF
TRBV7-2,.,TRBJ1-2,CASSLRGTHLGYGYTF
TRBV6-6,TRBD2,TRBJ2-3,CASSRPGLPLGTDTQYF
TRBV6-1,TRBD1,TRBJ2-2,CASRPYRGRTGELFF
TRBV5-1,TRBD2,TRBJ2-5,CASSLRAGETETQYF